The 25 T cell receptor beta chains below were found in one sample sequenced in a study of response to subunit inactivated influenza vaccine. TCRdb reprocessed the RT-PCR reads with MiXCR, giving one entry per CDR3 protein. The table includes about 650,000 distinct CDR3 sequences, around a sixth detected once. The specimen was PBMCs from blood, collected less than 13 days after vaccination. Receptors were obtained from a man over 45 who received an inactivated influenza vaccine.

A single count supports this clonotype. A much larger clone lies one base from this, so it may be a read error. The V call is TRBV12-3 or TRBV12-4, the J call TRBJ1-6, with D perhaps matching TRBD1 (5 bases). The CDR3 is made up of 12 amino acids. The CDR3 nucleotides read TGTGCATGTCTGAGGGGAGGCTCACCCCTCCACTTT. Protein product: CACLRGGSPLHF.

Only a few counts were recorded for this clonotype. The chain employs TRBV6-5 and TRBJ1-1; D remains unclear. Looked up from germline, CDR1 is MNHEY and CDR2 is SVGAGI. V lost 7 bases to trimming and J lost 7 bases, with 13 bases between them. The CDR3 runs 12 residues. The CDR3 region is CASIADRGEAFF. Here the CDR3 DNA reads TGTGCCAGCATTGCGGACCGCGGTGAAGCTTTCTTT.

This clonotype occurred many times. The CDR3 DNA reads TGTGCCAGCAGCTTAGGGGGAGATCGGACCGGGGAGCTGTTTTTT. It encodes CASSLGGDRTGELFF. The rearrangement joins TRBV7-3 to TRBJ2-2; D possibly uses TRBD1 or TRBD2 (5 bases each). The CDR3 totals 15 residues. The germline CDR1 and CDR2 sequences are SGHTA and FQGTGA. V was pared by 2 bases and J by 5 bases, with 12 bases between.

This clonotype has just a few counts. This chain's CDR3 is CASSRGQETQYF. Written as DNA, the CDR3 is TGTGCCAGTAGCAGGGGCCAAGAGACCCAGTACTTC. The J gene is TRBJ2-5, the V gene TRBV28; a weak D match, TRBD1 (6 bases). This CDR3 has 12 amino acids. Between the trimmed V and J ends, which lost 9 bases and 1 base, there was a span of 9 bases. CDR1 MDHEN and CDR2 SYDVKM come from the germline V gene.

This clonotype occurred a few times. The chain is built from TRBV20-1 and TRBJ2-1; 9 nucleotides match TRBD2. Trimming cost V 1 base and J 4 bases; bases outside gene matches: 8. The CDR3 has 16 amino acids. Germline CDR1 and CDR2: DFQATT and SNEGSKA (reference sequence). Here the CDR3 DNA reads TGCAGTGCTAGAGTTAGGGGACTAGCCCAGTACAATGAGCAGTTCTTC. This translates into CSARVRGLAQYNEQFF.

There are a few counts of this clonotype. The J gene is TRBJ1-1, the V gene TRBV12-3 or TRBV12-4; D gene uncertain. Trimming left V 6 bases short and J 3 bases short, with 8 bases between. This CDR3 is 12 amino acids long. CDR3 amino acids: CASRPRHTEAFF. The CDR3 DNA reads TGTGCCAGCAGGCCCCGGCACACTGAAGCTTTCTTT.

This clonotype appeared a few times. The chain joins TRBV6-2 or TRBV6-3 to TRBJ1-5; a weak D match, TRBD1 (6 bases). Per germline, CDR1 MNHEY and CDR2 SVGEGT. There are 14 residues in the CDR3. V lost 5 bases, J lost 6 bases, and 14 bases lay in between. The CDR3 DNA reads TGTGCCAGCAGTGAGGGGACGGGGGCTCAGCCCCAGCATTTT. As protein: CASSEGTGAQPQHF.

In its sample, this clonotype was seen a few times. The V gene is TRBV7-2, the J gene TRBJ2-2; no reliable D call. This CDR3 region has 15 residues. The germline CDR1 and CDR2 sequences are SGHTA and FQGNSA. The V end was cut by 1 base, the J end by 2 bases, with 8 bases between. The DNA for the CDR3 is TGTGCCAGCAGCTTAGGATCAGAAAACACCGGGGAGCTGTTTTTT. Amino acids: CASSLGSENTGELFF.

Only a few counts were recorded for this clonotype. The chain carries TRBV7-2 and TRBJ2-1, with D possibly matching TRBD2 (6 bases). The V end was cut by 1 base, the J end by 9 bases, with 16 bases between. Germline CDR1 and CDR2: SGHTA and FQGNSA. There are 15 residues in the CDR3. The CDR3 is CASSLGVGMGGEQFF. Written as DNA, the CDR3 is TGTGCCAGCAGCTTAGGGGTAGGGATGGGAGGTGAGCAGTTCTTC.

The chain employs TRBV25-1 and TRBJ2-1, with D possibly being TRBD1 (6 bases). CDR3 length: 12 residues. V lost 6 bases and J 7 bases, leaving 10 bases between the germline ends. From germline, CDR1 is MGHDK and CDR2 SYGVNS. The CDR3 DNA is TGTGCCAGCAGGTACAGGGTGAATGAGCAGTTCTTC. Residues: CASRYRVNEQFF.

This clonotype was observed a few times. This sequence joins TRBV29-1 and TRBJ2-5; 7 positions agree with TRBD1. CDR3 length: 12 residues. The V segment lost 2 bases and the J segment 6 bases; nucleotides outside the gene matches: 3. Germline CDR1 reads SQVTM; CDR2 reads ANQGSEA. CDR3 sequence: CSVETGEQTQYF. CDR3 DNA sequence: TGCAGCGTTGAAACAGGGGAACAGACCCAGTACTTC.

This clonotype was found a few times. The chain links TRBV7-2 to TRBJ2-2; unclear D gene. Germline V gives CDR1 SGHTA, CDR2 FQGNSA. This CDR3 contains 13 residues. Trimming shortened V by 7 bases and J by 2 bases, and 8 bases separated the two germline ends. The CDR3 reads CASTNRNTGELFF. CDR3 in DNA: TGTGCCAGCACAAACAGAAACACCGGGGAGCTGTTTTTT.

V usage is TRBV28 and J usage is TRBJ2-4; 8 bases are shared with TRBD2. Germline CDR1 MDHEN, CDR2 SYDVKM. Germline trimming cut 3 bases from V and 5 bases from J; bases unmatched to any gene: 12. The CDR3 runs to 17 residues. The CDR3 sequence is CASSLTAWRAGENIQYF. DNA for the CDR3: TGTGCCAGCAGTTTGACCGCCTGGCGAGCGGGAGAAAACATTCAGTACTTC.

This clonotype occurred a few times. V gene TRBV25-1 combines with J gene TRBJ2-2, with D uncertain. CDR3 size: 12 residues. Trimming stripped 2 bases from V and 7 bases from J, with 5 bases between. CDR1 and CDR2 (germline): MGHDK, SYGVNS. The CDR3 DNA follows: TGTGCCAGCAGTGAACAGGTCGGGGAGCTGTTTTTT. This gives the protein CASSEQVGELFF.

This clonotype turned up a few times. The chain carries TRBV20-1 and TRBJ2-1; D may be TRBD1 or TRBD2 (5 bases each). The CDR3 spans 13 residues. Per the germline V gene, CDR1 is DFQATT and CDR2 is SNEGSKA (reference sequence). The CDR3 sequence: CRAGTDEYNEQFF. The DNA for the CDR3 is TGCAGGGCCGGGACGGATGAGTACAATGAGCAGTTCTTC.

This chain connects TRBV12-3 or TRBV12-4 to TRBJ2-2; D not resolved. Trimming stripped 1 base from V and 7 bases from J, with 10 bases between. The CDR3 spans 14 residues. The CDR3 is CASSLEAASGELFF. CDR3 nucleotide sequence: TGTGCCAGCAGTTTAGAGGCAGCTAGCGGGGAGCTGTTTTTT.

The chain is built from TRBV20-1 and TRBJ2-7; no definite D call. The CDR3 has 11 amino acids. With 7 bases removed from V and 3 bases from J, the gap between germline ends came to 10 bases. Germline lookup yields CDR1 DFQATT and CDR2 SNEGSKA (reference sequence). The CDR3 spells CSGNKVYEQYF. In nucleotides, the CDR3 is TGCAGTGGAAACAAAGTCTACGAGCAGTACTTC.

The V gene is TRBV10-3, the J gene TRBJ2-3; 10 bases fit TRBD2. The CDR3 sequence is 16 residues long. V dropped 0 bases and J dropped 5; count of bases not matched to a gene: 5. The germline gives CDR1 ENHRY, CDR2 SYGVKD. CDR3 protein: CAISESLAGVEDTQYF. The CDR3 DNA is TGTGCCATCAGTGAGTCCCTAGCGGGAGTTGAAGATACGCAGTATTTT.

The rearrangement uses TRBV25-1 and TRBJ2-2; D may be TRBD1 or TRBD2 (5 bases each). CDR3 size: 13 residues. Trimming cost V 4 bases and J 8 bases, with 11 bases left between them. The V gene's germline CDR1 is MGHDK and CDR2 SYGVNS. The CDR3 loop reads CASSGGTIGELFF. The CDR3 DNA reads as TGTGCCAGCAGTGGAGGGACCATAGGGGAGCTGTTTTTT.

This clonotype was seen only a few times. The J gene is TRBJ2-7, the V gene TRBV6-5, with TRBD2 as a possible D gene (5 bases). The CDR3 contains 15 residues. Trimming pared 4 bases from V and 0 bases from J, leaving 13 bases between. Germline V gives CDR1 MNHEY, CDR2 SVGAGI. CDR3 in DNA: TGTGCCAGCAGTTCGAGAGGGCTTAGCTCCTACGAGCAGTACTTC. This encodes CASSSRGLSSYEQYF.

The rearrangement uses TRBV4-1 and TRBJ2-1; TRBD2 agrees at 12 bases. Germline V gene sequence: CDR1 MGHRA, CDR2 YSYEKL. The V and J ends lost 0 bases and 8 bases, in that order; junction bases with no gene match: 14. There are 19 residues in the CDR3. The CDR3 nucleotides read TGCGCCAGCAGCCAAGAAGCGGGGTTTACTAGCGGGAGGAAGGATGAGCAGTTCTTC. Protein product: CASSQEAGFTSGRKDEQFF.

There are a few counts of this clonotype. V and J are TRBV30 and TRBJ2-7; 7 bases map to TRBD1. Losses at the gene ends were 5 bases for V and 2 bases for J; bases not matched to a gene: 12. This CDR3 region has 15 residues. Germline lookup yields CDR1 GTSNPN and CDR2 SVGIG (reference sequence). CDR3 residues: CAWGHRGFLTYEQYF. DNA of the CDR3: TGTGCCTGGGGTCACAGGGGCTTTCTAACCTACGAGCAGTACTTC.

The V and J genes are TRBV19 and TRBJ1-2; tentatively, D is TRBD1 (6 bases). V lost 4 bases and J lost 8, with 14 bases in between. The CDR3 is 13 amino acids. The V gene's germline CDR1 is LNHDA and CDR2 SQIVND (reference sequence). CDR3 residues: CASSTRQAGGYTF. The CDR3 DNA is TGTGCCAGTAGTACTCGACAGGCCGGGGGCTACACCTTC.

The sample holds a few counts of this clonotype. The V gene is TRBV4-2, the J gene TRBJ1-4; TRBD1 is a possible D gene (6 bases). The CDR3 sequence is 15 residues long. Germline CDR1 and CDR2: LGHNA and YNFKEQ. V lost 0 bases, J lost 6 bases, and 11 bases lay in between. In DNA form, the CDR3 reads TGTGCCAGCAGCCAAGAGGGGGGGGGCGATGAAAAACTGTTTTTT. This sequence encodes CASSQEGGGDEKLFF.

The table lists this clonotype with a few counts. This rearrangement joins TRBV7-2 to TRBJ2-7, with 10 bases aligning to TRBD2. Germline values: CDR1 SGHTA, CDR2 FQGNSA. V shed 6 bases, J shed 4 bases, and the junction held 6 bases outside the gene matches. The length of the CDR3 is 14 residues. The CDR3 coding sequence is TGTGCCAGCAGTCGACGGACTAGCGGATACGAGCAGTACTTC. It codes for CASSRRTSGYEQYF.